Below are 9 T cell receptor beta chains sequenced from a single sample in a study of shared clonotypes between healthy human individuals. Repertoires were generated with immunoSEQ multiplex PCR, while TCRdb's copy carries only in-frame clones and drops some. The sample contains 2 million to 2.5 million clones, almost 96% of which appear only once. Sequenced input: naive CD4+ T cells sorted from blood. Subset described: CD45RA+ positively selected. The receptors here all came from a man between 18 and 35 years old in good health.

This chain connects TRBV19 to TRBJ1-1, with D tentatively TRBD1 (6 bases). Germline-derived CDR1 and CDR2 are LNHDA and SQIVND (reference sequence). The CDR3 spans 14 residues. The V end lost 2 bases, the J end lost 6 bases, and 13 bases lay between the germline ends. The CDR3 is CASSIPGVRSEAFF. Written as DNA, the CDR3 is TGTGCCAGTAGTATACCAGGGGTGCGCTCTGAAGCTTTCTTT.

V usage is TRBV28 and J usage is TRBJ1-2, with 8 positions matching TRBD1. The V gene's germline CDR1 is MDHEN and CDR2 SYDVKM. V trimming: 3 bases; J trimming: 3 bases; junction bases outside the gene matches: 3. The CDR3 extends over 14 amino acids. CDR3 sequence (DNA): TGTGCCAGCAGTTTGCCAGGGGGCTACTATGGCTACACCTTC. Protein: CASSLPGGYYGYTF.

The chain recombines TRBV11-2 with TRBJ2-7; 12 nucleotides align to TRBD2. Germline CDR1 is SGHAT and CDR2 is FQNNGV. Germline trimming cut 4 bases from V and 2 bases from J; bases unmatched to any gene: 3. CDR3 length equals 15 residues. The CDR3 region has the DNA TGTGCCAGCAGCTCCCCTAGCGGGGGGGCCTACGAGCAGTACTTC. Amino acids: CASSSPSGGAYEQYF.

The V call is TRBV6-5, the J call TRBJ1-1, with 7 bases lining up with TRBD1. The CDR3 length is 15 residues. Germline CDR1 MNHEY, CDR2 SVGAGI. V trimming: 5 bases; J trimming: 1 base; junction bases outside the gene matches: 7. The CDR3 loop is CASSPDRLSNTEAFF. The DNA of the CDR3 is TGTGCCAGCAGTCCGGACAGGTTATCGAACACTGAAGCTTTCTTT.

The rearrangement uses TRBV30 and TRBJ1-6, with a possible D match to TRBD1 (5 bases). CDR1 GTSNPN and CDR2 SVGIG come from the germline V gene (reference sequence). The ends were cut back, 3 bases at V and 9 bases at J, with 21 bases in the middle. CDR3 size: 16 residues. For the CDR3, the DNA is TGTGCCTGGAGGTCAGGGACCAACTGGGGGAGTTCACCCCTCCACTTT. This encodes CAWRSGTNWGSSPLHF.

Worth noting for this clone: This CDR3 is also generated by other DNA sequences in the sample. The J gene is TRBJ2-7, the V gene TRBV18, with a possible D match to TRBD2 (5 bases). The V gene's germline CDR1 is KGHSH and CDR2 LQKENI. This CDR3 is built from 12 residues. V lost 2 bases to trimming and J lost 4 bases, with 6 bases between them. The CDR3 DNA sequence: TGTGCCAGCTCACCAGGACTGTACGAGCAGTACTTC. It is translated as CASSPGLYEQYF.

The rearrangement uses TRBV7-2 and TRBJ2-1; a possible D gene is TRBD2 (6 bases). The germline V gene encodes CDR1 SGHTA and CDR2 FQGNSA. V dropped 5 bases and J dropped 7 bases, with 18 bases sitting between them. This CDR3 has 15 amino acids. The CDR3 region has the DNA TGTGCCAGCAGCCTCCTGGGACCAGGAGGGAATGAGCAGTTCTTC. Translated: CASSLLGPGGNEQFF.

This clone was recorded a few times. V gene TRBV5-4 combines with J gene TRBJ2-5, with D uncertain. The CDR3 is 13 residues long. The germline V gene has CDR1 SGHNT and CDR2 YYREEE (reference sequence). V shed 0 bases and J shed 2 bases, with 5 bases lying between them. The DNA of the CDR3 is TGTGCCAGCAGCTTGGAGTGGCAAGAGACCCAGTACTTC. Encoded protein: CASSLEWQETQYF.

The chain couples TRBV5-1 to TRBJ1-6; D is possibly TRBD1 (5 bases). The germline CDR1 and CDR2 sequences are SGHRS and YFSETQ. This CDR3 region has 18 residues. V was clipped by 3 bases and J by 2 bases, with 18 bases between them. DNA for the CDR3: TGCGCCAGCAGCTGGACCGAGGGGCAGGGCACCTATAATTCACCCCTCCACTTT. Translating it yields CASSWTEGQGTYNSPLHF.